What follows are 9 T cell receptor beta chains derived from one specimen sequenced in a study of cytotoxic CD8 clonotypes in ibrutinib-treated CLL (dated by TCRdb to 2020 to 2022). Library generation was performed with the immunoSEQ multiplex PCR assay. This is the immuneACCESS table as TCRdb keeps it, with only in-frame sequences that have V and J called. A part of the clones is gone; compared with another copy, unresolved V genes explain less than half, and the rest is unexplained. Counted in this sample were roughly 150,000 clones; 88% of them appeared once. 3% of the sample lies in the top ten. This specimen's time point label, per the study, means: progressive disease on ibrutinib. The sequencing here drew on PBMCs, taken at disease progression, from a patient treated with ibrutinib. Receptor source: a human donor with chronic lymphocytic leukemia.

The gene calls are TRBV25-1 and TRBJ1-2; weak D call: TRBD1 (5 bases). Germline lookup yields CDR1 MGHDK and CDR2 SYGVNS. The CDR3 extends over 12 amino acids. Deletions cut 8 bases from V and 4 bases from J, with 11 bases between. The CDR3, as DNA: TGTGCCAGCCAGAAGGGGTTCTATGGCTACACCTTC. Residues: CASQKGFYGYTF.

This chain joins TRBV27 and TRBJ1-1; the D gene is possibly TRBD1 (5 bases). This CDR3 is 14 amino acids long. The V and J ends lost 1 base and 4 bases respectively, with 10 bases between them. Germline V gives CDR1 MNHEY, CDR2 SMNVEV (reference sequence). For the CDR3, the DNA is TGTGCCAGCAGTTTATATGGGGGGGGCACTGAAGCTTTCTTT. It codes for CASSLYGGGTEAFF.

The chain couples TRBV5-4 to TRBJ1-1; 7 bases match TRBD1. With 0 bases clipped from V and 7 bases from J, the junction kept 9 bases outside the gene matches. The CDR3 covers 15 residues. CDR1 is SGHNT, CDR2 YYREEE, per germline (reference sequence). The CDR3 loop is CASSLGGGGDFEAFF. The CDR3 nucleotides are TGTGCCAGCAGCTTGGGCGGAGGGGGCGATTTTGAAGCTTTCTTT.

The DNA of the CDR3 is TGTGCCAGCAGCCTCGCGACGATTGCAACTAATGAAAAACTGTTTTTT. It is translated as CASSLATIATNEKLFF. The rearrangement joins TRBV7-9 to TRBJ1-4; D unresolved. This CDR3 has 16 residues. Looked up from germline, CDR1 is SEHNR and CDR2 is FQNEAQ (reference sequence). Trimming stripped 5 bases from V and 0 bases from J, with 13 bases between.

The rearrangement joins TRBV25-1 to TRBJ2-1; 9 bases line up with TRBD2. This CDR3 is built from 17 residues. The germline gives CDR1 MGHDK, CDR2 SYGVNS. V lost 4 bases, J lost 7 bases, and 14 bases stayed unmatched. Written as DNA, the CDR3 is TGTGCCAGCAGTGGCTCCCGTCTAGCGGGATTTGAGAATGAGCAGTTCTTC. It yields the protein CASSGSRLAGFENEQFF.

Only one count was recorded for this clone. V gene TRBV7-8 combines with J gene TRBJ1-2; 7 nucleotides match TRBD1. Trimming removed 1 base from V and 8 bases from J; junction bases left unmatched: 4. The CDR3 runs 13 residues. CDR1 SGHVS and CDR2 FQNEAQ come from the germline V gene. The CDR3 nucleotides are TGTGCCAGCAGCTTAGGGGGAGGGGGCGGCTACACCTTC. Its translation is CASSLGGGGGYTF. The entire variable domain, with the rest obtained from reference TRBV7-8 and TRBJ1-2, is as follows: GAGVSQSPRYKVAKRGQDVALRCDPISGHVSLFWYQQALGQGPEFLTYFQNEAQLDKSGLPSDRFFAERPEGSVSTLKIQRTQQEDSAVYLCASSLGGGGGYTFGSGTRLTVV.

The CDR3 sequence: CASSPPGLSIYGYTF. The CDR3 DNA sequence: TGTGCCAGCAGCCCACCAGGGTTAAGTATCTATGGCTACACCTTC. The genes are TRBV27 and TRBJ1-2, with D tentatively TRBD1 (5 bases). V was cut by 6 bases and J by 4 bases, with 18 bases left in between. Per the germline V gene, CDR1 is MNHEY and CDR2 is SMNVEV (reference sequence). This CDR3 region has 15 residues.

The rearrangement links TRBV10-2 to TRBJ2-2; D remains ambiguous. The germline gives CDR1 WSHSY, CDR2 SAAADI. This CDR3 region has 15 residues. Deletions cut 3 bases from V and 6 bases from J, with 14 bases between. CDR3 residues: CASSEVRGVPGELFF. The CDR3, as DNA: TGCGCCAGCAGTGAAGTGCGTGGGGTTCCCGGGGAGCTGTTTTTT.

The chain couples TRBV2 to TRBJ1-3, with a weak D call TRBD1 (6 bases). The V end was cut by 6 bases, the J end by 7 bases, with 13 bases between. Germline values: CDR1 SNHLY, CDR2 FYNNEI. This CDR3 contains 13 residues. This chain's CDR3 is CASRGGGTNTIYF. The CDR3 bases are TGTGCCAGCAGGGGAGGGGGAACGAACACCATATATTTT.